This TCR beta chain was captured by sequencing in a study of blood T cell repertoires in COVID-19. TCRdb's table, derived via immunoSEQ multiplex PCR, lists solely in-frame clones and lacks some. The sample has almost 250,000 clones, around nine tenths seen once. The germline V and J ends were trimmed by 5 bases and 6 bases, with 16 bases remaining between them. Germline V gene data show CDR1 as SGHTA and CDR2 as FQGNSA. This CDR3 is built from 14 residues. Sequencing was performed on peripheral blood. The chain links TRBV7-2 to TRBJ1-2; D is unclear. This TCR derives from a woman aged 60 to 75 who had recovered from COVID-19. The CDR3 protein is CASSPTPPNNGYTF. The CDR3 region has the DNA TGTGCCAGCAGCCCGACACCCCCCAACAATGGCTACACCTTC.